The 25 T cell receptor beta chains in this list originate from one sample, sequenced in a study of cytomegalovirus exposure and HLA in healthy donors. PCR involved 60 Vbeta and 13 Jbeta primers. Sequencing used immunoSEQ multiplex PCR; TCRdb keeps in-frame clones, though not all of them. The table has 200,000 or so clones, 81% seen once. The specimen was PBMCs. The receptors were sampled from a man over 45 in good health and CMV-seronegative.

This clone has more than one count but fewer than ten. J is TRBJ1-2 and V is TRBV2, with 7 positions matching TRBD1. V was pared by 7 bases and J by 7 bases, with 9 bases of the junction left unmatched. Per germline, CDR1 SNHLY and CDR2 FYNNEI. The CDR3 totals 13 residues. In nucleotides, the CDR3 is TGTGCCAGCAACGACGACAGGGTTTCTGGCTACACCTTC. It yields the protein CASNDDRVSGYTF.

This rearrangement joins TRBV19 to TRBJ1-4; TRBD1 is a possible D gene (6 bases). CDR1 is LNHDA, CDR2 SQIVND, per germline (reference sequence). The CDR3 has 10 amino acids. Between the trimmed V and J ends, which lost 4 bases and 16 bases, there was a span of 10 bases. The CDR3 here is CASSNRVPFF. Here the CDR3 DNA reads TGTGCCAGTAGTAACAGGGTCCCGTTTTTT.

The chain's CDR3 is CASSYSGAHQETQYF. CDR3 in DNA: TGTGCCAGCAGCTATAGCGGGGCCCACCAAGAGACCCAGTACTTC. V is TRBV11-2 and J is TRBJ2-5, with 8 bases that match TRBD2. Unmatched junction bases numbered 4, after V lost 4 bases and J lost 0 bases. The CDR3 covers 15 residues. Germline V gene lookup returns CDR1 SGHAT and CDR2 FQNNGV.

The V call is TRBV5-1, the J call TRBJ1-6; 10 bases map to TRBD1. CDR3 length: 16 amino acids. Trimming cost V 1 base and J 14 bases; bases outside gene matches: 12. From germline, CDR1 is SGHRS and CDR2 YFSETQ. The CDR3 region is CASSLTGTGAVGTLHF. The CDR3 region has the DNA TGCGCCAGCAGCTTGACCGGGACAGGGGCAGTTGGGACCCTCCACTTT. Full variable domain (missing parts from reference TRBV5-1 and TRBJ1-6): KAGVTQTPRYLIKTRGQQVTLSCSPISGHRSVSWYQQTPGQGLQFLFEYFSETQRNKGNFPGRFSGRQFSNSRSEMNVSTLELGDSALYLCASSLTGTGAVGTLHFGNGTRLTVT.

Concerning this clone itself: Additional DNA sequences in this sample encode the identical CDR3. CDR3 sequence reads: CASSEEWTNEKLFF. The CDR3 nucleotides read TGTGCCAGCAGTGAGGAGTGGACTAATGAAAAACTGTTTTTT. The V and J genes are TRBV25-1 and TRBJ1-4; D is ambiguous. The V gene lost 3 bases and the J gene lost 2 bases, with 7 bases spanning the gap. There are 14 residues in the CDR3. CDR1 and CDR2 from the germline V gene are MGHDK and SYGVNS.

Written as DNA, the CDR3 is TGCGCCAGCAGTTTCGGACTAGCGGGGACAGATACGCAGTATTTT. The encoded protein is CASSFGLAGTDTQYF. This chain uses TRBV10-1 with TRBJ2-3, with 12 positions matching TRBD2. The ends lost 5 bases at V and 3 bases at J; junction bases unmatched: 3. The germline V gene has CDR1 WNHNN and CDR2 SYGVQD (reference sequence). The CDR3 loop spans 15 amino acids.

Concerning this clone itself: Germline and junction disagree at one end, which may indicate a read error. The gene calls are TRBV6-6 and TRBJ2-7, with TRBD1 matching 10 bases. CDR3 size: 15 residues. Germline V gene data show CDR1 as MNHNY and CDR2 as SVGAGI (reference sequence). This CDR3 reads CASIYRDRGLWEQYF. CDR3 DNA sequence: TGTGCCAGCATTTACCGGGACAGGGGACTTTGGGAGCAGTACTTC.

The chain combines TRBV27 with TRBJ2-1; a weak D match, TRBD2 (5 bases). Trimming pared 4 bases from V and 9 bases from J, leaving 19 bases between. The CDR3 contains 15 residues. Looked up from germline, CDR1 is MNHEY and CDR2 is SMNVEV (reference sequence). This CDR3 reads CASSSTSLGGSEQFF. The CDR3 region has the DNA TGTGCCAGCAGTTCCACTAGTTTAGGAGGAAGTGAGCAGTTCTTC.

The table lists this clone with a count of one. The V and J genes are TRBV7-3 and TRBJ2-6, with D possibly matching TRBD2 (5 bases). Germline V gene lookup returns CDR1 SGHTA and CDR2 FQGTGA. V lost 4 bases and J 3 bases, leaving 7 bases between the germline ends. This CDR3 region has 14 residues. CDR3 sequence reads: CASSSGGGANVLTF. CDR3 nucleotides: TGTGCCAGCAGCTCCGGAGGTGGGGCCAACGTCCTGACTTTC. The variable domain in full, with the rest retrieved from reference TRBV7-3 and TRBJ2-6, is GAGVSQTPSNKVTEKGKYVELRCDPISGHTALYWYRQSLGQGPEFLIYFQGTGAADDSGLPNDRFFAVRPEGSVSTLKIQRTERGDSAVYLCASSSGGGANVLTFGAGSRLTVL.

This clone was observed a handful of times. DNA for the CDR3: TGTGCCAGCAGCTTAGGATCATCTAGCGGGGGGGCCACTGATACGCAGTATTTT. Translating gives CASSLGSSSGGATDTQYF. The rearrangement uses TRBV7-2 and TRBJ2-3; 12 bases match TRBD2. Trimming removed 1 base from V and 6 bases from J; junction bases left unmatched: 11. This CDR3 has 18 residues. CDR1 and CDR2 from the germline V gene are SGHTA and FQGNSA.

V gene TRBV7-2 combines with J gene TRBJ2-7; no definite D call. The germline V gene has CDR1 SGHTA and CDR2 FQGNSA. CDR3 length: 15 residues. With 1 base removed from V and 0 bases from J, the gap between germline ends came to 10 bases. The CDR3 region has the DNA TGTGCCAGCAGCTTAGAAGCTGCAAGCTCCTACGAGCAGTACTTC. Translated, it gives CASSLEAASSYEQYF.

This sequence joins TRBV7-6 and TRBJ1-6; tentatively, D is TRBD1 (6 bases). Trimming pared 4 bases from V and 6 bases from J, leaving 7 bases between. Germline assignment: CDR1 SGHVS and CDR2 FNYEAQ. The CDR3 runs to 13 residues. The CDR3 is CASSSQGNSPLHF. The CDR3 DNA reads TGTGCCAGCAGCTCACAGGGTAATTCACCCCTCCACTTT.

The chain recombines TRBV29-1 with TRBJ2-1, with D possibly matching TRBD2 (6 bases). The CDR3 loop spans 14 amino acids. Germline V gene sequence: CDR1 SQVTM, CDR2 ANQGSEA. The CDR3 loop reads CSAQRLGVINEQFF. The CDR3 DNA sequence: TGCAGTGCCCAGAGACTAGGAGTTATCAATGAGCAGTTCTTC.

J is TRBJ2-7 and V is TRBV7-6; 10 nucleotides match TRBD2. From germline, CDR1 is SGHVS and CDR2 FNYEAQ. The CDR3 loop spans 15 amino acids. The ends lost 3 bases at V and 7 bases at J; junction bases unmatched: 9. CDR3 in DNA: TGTGCCAGCAGCTTTGATGAGACTAGCGGGCGTGAGCAGTACTTC. Protein sequence: CASSFDETSGREQYF.

The chain is built from TRBV5-3 and TRBJ2-5, with a possible D match to TRBD2 (6 bases). TRBV5-3 is an ORF, with its function uncertain. The V end lost 10 bases, the J end lost 3 bases, and 16 bases lay between the germline ends. The CDR3 spans 13 residues. CDR3: CAEGRTLEETQYF. DNA for the CDR3: TGTGCCGAAGGGAGGACGCTTGAAGAGACCCAGTACTTC.

The CDR3 DNA reads TGTGCCAGCAGTCCCGGACAGCGGAATGAAAAACTGTTTTTT. It codes for CASSPGQRNEKLFF. V and J are TRBV6-6 and TRBJ1-4; tentatively, D is TRBD1 (6 bases). This CDR3 is built from 14 residues. Germline V lookup: CDR1 MNHNY, CDR2 SVGAGI (reference sequence). Between the trimmed V and J ends, which lost 5 bases and 5 bases, there was a span of 12 bases.

V gene TRBV7-9 combines with J gene TRBJ1-2; possibly TRBD1 for D (6 bases). V dropped 5 bases and J dropped 8 bases, with 18 bases sitting between them. This CDR3 spans 14 amino acids. CDR1 and CDR2 (germline): SEHNR, FQNEAQ (reference sequence). CDR3 nucleotide sequence: TGTGCCAGCAGCCACGCAGGGGCCGGTGGGGGCTACACCTTC. This codes for CASSHAGAGGGYTF.

The chain uses TRBV13 and TRBJ1-4, with 11 bases lining up with TRBD1. Germline V CDR1 and CDR2: PRHDT, FYEKMQ (reference sequence). V trimming: 1 base; J trimming: 12 bases; junction bases outside the gene matches: 4. The length of the CDR3 is 14 residues. The CDR3 here is CASSLVRTGGELFF. DNA of the CDR3: TGTGCCAGCAGCTTAGTTCGGACAGGGGGCGAACTGTTTTTT.

J is TRBJ1-3 and V is TRBV18; possible D gene TRBD1, 5 bases. This CDR3 is 14 amino acids long. In germline, CDR1 is KGHSH, CDR2 LQKENI. Trimming removed 0 bases from V and 2 bases from J, with 5 bases in between. The chain's CDR3 is CASSPPTAGNTIYF. The CDR3 nucleotides read TGTGCCAGCTCACCACCGACAGCTGGAAACACCATATATTTT.

The chain recombines TRBV19 with TRBJ1-2, with TRBD1 matching over 9 bases. Losses at the gene ends were 6 bases for V and 1 base for J; bases not matched to a gene: 3. This CDR3 comprises 14 residues. Germline CDR1 reads LNHDA; CDR2 reads SQIVND (reference sequence). CDR3 residues: CASSRQGVNYGYTF. Written as DNA, the CDR3 is TGTGCCAGTAGCCGACAGGGGGTTAACTATGGCTACACCTTC. Filled out from reference TRBV19 and TRBJ1-2, the complete variable domain reads DGGITQSPKYLFRKEGQNVTLSCEQNLNHDAMYWYRQDPGQGLRLIYYSQIVNDFQKGDIAEGYSVSREKKESFPLTVTSAQKNPTAFYLCASSRQGVNYGYTFGSGTRLTVV.

The chain is built from TRBV19 and TRBJ1-1, with 8 bases lining up with TRBD1. Germline CDR1 LNHDA, CDR2 SQIVND (reference sequence). CDR3 length: 15 residues. Trimming took 4 bases from V and 0 from J; bases not matched to a gene: 4. The CDR3 DNA follows: TGTGCCAGTAGTAACAGGGGGGAGGTGAACACTGAAGCTTTCTTT. It translates to CASSNRGEVNTEAFF.

The genes are TRBV12-1 and TRBJ2-1; the table's TRBD1 call for D was not verified on the DNA. TRBV12-1 constitutes a pseudogene. The CDR3 is 16 amino acids. CDR3 nucleotide sequence: TGTGCCAGCAGCCCTGGGGGCTACCCGGTTCTGGATGAGCAGTTCTTC. Translation: CASSPGGYPVLDEQFF.

As for this clone: The same CDR3 arises from other DNA sequences in this sample as well. The rearrangement links TRBV18 to TRBJ1-1; D is unclear. This CDR3 contains 15 residues. Between the trimmed V and J ends, which lost 6 bases and 4 bases, there was a span of 18 bases. Germline loops: CDR1 KGHSH, CDR2 LQKENI. The CDR3 reads CASSLSSLGSTEAFF. Here the CDR3 DNA reads TGTGCCAGCTCGCTATCCTCTTTAGGGAGCACTGAAGCTTTCTTT.

The V call is TRBV7-3, the J call TRBJ2-1, with TRBD2 identical over 10 bases. The CDR3 is 15 amino acids. Per the germline V gene, CDR1 is SGHTA and CDR2 is FQGTGA. V was clipped by 4 bases and J by 4 bases; unmatched bases: 4. The CDR3 DNA sequence: TGTGCCAGCAGCTCGAGCGGGGGGGCTTACAATGAGCAGTTCTTC. Residues: CASSSSGGAYNEQFF.

This clone was found once. V is TRBV6-1 and J is TRBJ1-1, with D unresolved. Germline CDR1 and CDR2: MNHNS and SASEGT. The CDR3 contains 13 residues. V was shortened by 3 bases and J by 0 bases, with 5 bases between the two germline ends. The CDR3 bases are TGTGCCAGCAGTGATCAGGTGAACACTGAAGCTTTCTTT. Protein product: CASSDQVNTEAFF.